This TCR beta chain appears in the sequencing data of a study of shared clonotypes between healthy human individuals. A note on this clone: The antigen is unknown.

Study-level results: Several donors held about 5.1% of naive CD4 clonotypes in common.

Germline CDR1 MNHNS, CDR2 SASEGT. This CDR3 spans 16 amino acids. The V gene end was trimmed by 4 bases and the J gene end by 4 bases; junction bases not matched to a gene: 11. Libraries were prepared by immunoSEQ multiplex PCR; TCRdb keeps only in-frame clonotypes and omits some of them. Of roughly 1,500,000 clones listed, 98% to 99% are singletons. The rearrangement joins TRBV6-1 to TRBJ1-1; 8 positions match TRBD1. Input material: naive CD4+ T cells sorted from blood. Specified subset: CD45RA+ positively selected. This TCR derives from a man aged 30-40 years in good health. The CDR3, as DNA: TGTGCCAGCAGTGCCCTGACAGGGGCAAGTGTCACTGAAGCTTTCTTT. It yields the protein CASSALTGASVTEAFF.